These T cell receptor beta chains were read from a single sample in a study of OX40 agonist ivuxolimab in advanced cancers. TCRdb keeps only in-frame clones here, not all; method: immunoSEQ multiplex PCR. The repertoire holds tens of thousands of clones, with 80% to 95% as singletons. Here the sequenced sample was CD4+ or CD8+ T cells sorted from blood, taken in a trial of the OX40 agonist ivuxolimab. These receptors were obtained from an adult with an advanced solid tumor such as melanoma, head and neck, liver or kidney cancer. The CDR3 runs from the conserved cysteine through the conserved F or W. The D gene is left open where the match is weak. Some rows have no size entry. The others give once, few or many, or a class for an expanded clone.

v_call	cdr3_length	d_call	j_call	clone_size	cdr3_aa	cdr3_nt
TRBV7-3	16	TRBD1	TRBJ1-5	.	CASSLGPGGEHQPQHF	TGTGCCAGCAGCTTAGGCCCAGGGGGCGAACATCAGCCCCAGCATTTT
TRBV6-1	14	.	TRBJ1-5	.	CASSDRGWNQPQHF	TGTGCCAGCAGTGACAGGGGCTGGAATCAGCCCCAGCATTTT
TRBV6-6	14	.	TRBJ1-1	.	CASSYSFTDTEAFF	TGTGCCAGCAGTTACTCGTTCACAGACACTGAAGCTTTCTTT
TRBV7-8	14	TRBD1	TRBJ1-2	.	CASSPSTGVDGYTF	TGTGCCAGCAGCCCATCGACAGGGGTGGATGGCTACACCTTC
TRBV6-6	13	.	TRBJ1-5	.	CASSYLTGQPQHF	TGTGCCAGCAGTTACCTAACAGGTCAGCCCCAGCATTTT
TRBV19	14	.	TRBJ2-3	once	CASSRLRGTDTQYF	TGTGCCAGTAGTCGCTTAAGGGGCACAGATACGCAGTATTTT
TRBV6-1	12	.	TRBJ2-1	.	CASSEIFRSLFF	TGTGCCAGCAGTGAAATTTTCAGAAGTCTGTTCTTC
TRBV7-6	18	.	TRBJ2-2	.	CASSLAWGRYTNTGELFF	TGTGCCAGCAGCTTAGCGTGGGGCAGGTACACGAACACCGGGGAGCTGTTTTTT
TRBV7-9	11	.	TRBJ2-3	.	CASSLTDTQYF	TGTGCCAGCAGCTTAACAGATACGCAGTATTTT
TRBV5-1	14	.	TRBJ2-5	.	CASSLMGGGETQYF	TGCGCCAGCAGCTTAATGGGGGGCGGGGAGACCCAGTACTTC
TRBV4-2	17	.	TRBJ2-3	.	CASSQVPRDGHTDTQYF	TGTGCCAGCAGCCAAGTCCCCCGGGACGGCCACACAGATACGCAGTATTTT
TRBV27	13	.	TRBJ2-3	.	CASSLAGTDTQYF	TGTGCCAGCAGTTTAGCAGGGACAGATACGCAGTATTTT
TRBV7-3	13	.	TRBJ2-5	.	CASSRSFQETQYF	TGTGCCAGCAGCCGATCGTTCCAAGAGACCCAGTACTTC
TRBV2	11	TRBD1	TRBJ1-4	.	CASRGDRTSSF	TGTGCCAGCAGGGGGGACAGGACGTCGAGTTTT
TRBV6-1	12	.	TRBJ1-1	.	CASRGSGTEAFF	TGTGCCAGCAGGGGGTCGGGCACTGAAGCTTTCTTT
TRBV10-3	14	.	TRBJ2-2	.	CAISVGSFGGELFF	TGTGCCATCAGTGTAGGGTCCTTCGGCGGGGAGCTGTTTTTT
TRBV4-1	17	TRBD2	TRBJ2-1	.	CASSQVGLAGGGNEQFF	TGCGCCAGCAGCCAAGTGGGGCTAGCGGGAGGGGGTAATGAGCAGTTCTTC
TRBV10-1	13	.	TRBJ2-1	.	CASSLPGTAKEFF	TGCGCCAGCAGTCTGCCGGGCACCGCGAAAGAGTTCTTC
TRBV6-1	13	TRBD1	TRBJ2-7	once	CASSVYRGYEQYF	TGTGCCAGCAGTGTTTACAGGGGCTACGAGCAGTACTTC
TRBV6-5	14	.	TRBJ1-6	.	CASRPDGSNSPLHF	TGTGCCAGCAGGCCCGACGGGTCGAATTCACCCCTCCACTTT